This TCR beta chain appears in the sequencing data of a study of blood T cell repertoires in COVID-19 (dated by TCRdb to 2020 to 2022). As for the study more broadly: Samples from collaborators originated in the United States, Italy and Spain and spanned both the acute and convalescent phases of COVID-19. Where available, HLA class I and class II types were taken from metadata supplied by the sample provider and were not determined by assay-based typing. Deeply sampled blood TCRbeta repertoires from subjects exposed to, actively infected with, or recovered from COVID-19 were included in the dataset. The samples were drawn from two sources: the first 160 participants of the ongoing ImmuneRACE study, and 1,254 subjects contributed by 6 global collaborators. The repertoires were released in a freely available public database intended as a resource for research on the immune response to SARS-CoV-2. Nearly every sample came with metadata listing a de-identified subject ID, COVID-19 status, age in years and sex. The prospective study material was composed of cDNA or gDNA derived from T cells, B-cell-depleted T cells, or PBMCs.

Each collaborating institution followed its own protocols to collect whole blood in K2EDTA tubes. For TCRbeta analysis, collaborators shipped samples in one of three forms: frozen whole blood, isolated PBMCs, or DNA extracted from either of those sample types. This clone has only one observation. Its antigen is still unknown. The sample holds no much larger clone one base away, and base qualities are not on file. The research as a whole found: How much clinical and demographic metadata was included differed by source and by participant, and the metadata was provided uncurated.

Taken from cysteine to phenylalanine, the CDR3 has 14 residues. The only DNA kept is the CDR3, 42 bases in frame from the first base. The V end gives up 3 bases and the J end 7 bases, leaving 4 bases in the junction not matched to a gene. The germline V gene (reference sequence) yields SEHNR for CDR1 and FQNEAQ for CDR2. TCRbeta CDR3 regions were amplified from genomic DNA using the immunoSEQ Assay, a bias-controlled multiplex PCR. Regarding the original processing steps: Within the assay, amplification of reference gene primers was used to estimate how many nucleated cells each sample contained. To quantify the absolute abundance of each unique TCRbeta CDR3 rearrangement, sequence reads were collapsed and filtered. Productive Simpson clonality was computed per sample as the square root of Simpson's diversity index over productive rearrangements. As stored in TCRdb, this immuneACCESS dataset retains in-frame rearrangements with V and J assigned. A fraction of the clones does not appear; measured against another copy, unresolved V genes explain less than half of the discrepancy, and the remainder lacks a known reason. Clone size and V and J calls were adopted from that table, with D and trimming inferred from the DNA. This sample lists just under 20,000 clones; about 85% were detected once. The ten top clones hold around 30% of the sample.

The chain is encoded by TRBV7-9 joined to TRBJ2-1; the central 9 bases match TRBD1. This sequence originates from a human donor with active COVID-19. The donor label of this sample is uncertain. Sample: peripheral blood. The encoded CDR3 is CASSFLQGANEQFF. DNA sequence: TGTGCCAGCAGCTTTTTACAGGGGGCGAATGAGCAGTTCTTC.